These 18 T cell receptor beta chains were sequenced from one sample in a study of cytomegalovirus exposure and HLA in healthy donors. This PCR relied on a set of 60 Vbeta primers and 13 Jbeta primers. The table came from immunoSEQ multiplex PCR; TCRdb's copy has only in-frame clones and leaves some out. The table has approximately 120,000 clones, around 80% seen once. The sequenced sample was PBMCs. Receptor source: a man in his thirties or forties in good health and CMV-seropositive.

J is TRBJ2-7 and V is TRBV28; the D gene is possibly TRBD1 (6 bases). CDR3 length: 15 residues. The V gene lost 5 bases and the J gene lost 0 bases, with 14 bases spanning the gap. CDR1 and CDR2 from the germline V gene are MDHEN and SYDVKM. The CDR3 DNA sequence: TGTGCCAGCAGTCCCTGGACAGATGACTCCTACGAGCAGTACTTC. Its protein is CASSPWTDDSYEQYF.

J is TRBJ2-7 and V is TRBV14, with TRBD1 matching over 7 bases. Germline assignment: CDR1 SGHDN and CDR2 FVKESK. J was trimmed by 4 bases and V by 3 bases; bases with no gene match: 0. The CDR3 is 12 residues long. For the CDR3, the DNA is TGTGCCAGCAGCCACAGGGGGTACGAGCAGTACTTC. Its translation is CASSHRGYEQYF.

The J gene is TRBJ1-4, the V gene TRBV21-1. TRBV21-1 is annotated as a pseudogene. CDR3 length equals 16 residues. CDR3 residues: CASTPPEGGWSEKLFF. In DNA, the CDR3 is TGTGCCAGCACTCCCCCGGAGGGAGGCTGGAGTGAAAAACTGTTTTTT.

The chain combines TRBV28 with TRBJ2-5; 8 bases match TRBD2. Germline values: CDR1 MDHEN, CDR2 SYDVKM. After removal of 3 bases from V and 0 bases from J, the junction contained 3 bases not matched to a gene. The CDR3 is 15 residues long. This chain's CDR3 is CASSFGGGYQETQYF. The CDR3 region has the DNA TGTGCCAGCAGTTTCGGCGGGGGGTACCAAGAGACCCAGTACTTC.

The chain recombines TRBV7-6 with TRBJ2-2; 9 bases map to TRBD2. The CDR3 contains 17 residues. Looked up from germline, CDR1 is SGHVS and CDR2 is FNYEAQ. Trimming at V came to 4 bases and at J to 11 bases, leaving 17 bases not matched to a gene. The CDR3 here is CASSYGAGAGLAGELFF. CDR3 in DNA: TGTGCCAGCAGCTATGGCGCCGGGGCCGGGCTAGCGGGAGAGCTGTTTTTT.

CDR3 nucleotides: TGCGCCAGCAGCCAAGTCCCAGGGGGTATTCAGTACTTC. Encoded protein: CASSQVPGGIQYF. The chain recombines TRBV4-1 with TRBJ2-4; TRBD1 agrees at 7 bases. The CDR3 is 13 residues long. Trimming at V came to 1 base and at J to 10 bases, leaving 4 bases not matched to a gene. Germline V gene sequence: CDR1 MGHRA, CDR2 YSYEKL.

This clone has just a few counts. The chain has TRBV6-6 and TRBJ1-1; a possible D gene is TRBD1 (5 bases). The CDR3 loop spans 11 amino acids. V was trimmed by 2 bases and J by 7 bases, leaving 5 bases between them. Germline lookup yields CDR1 MNHNY and CDR2 SVGAGI (reference sequence). The CDR3 region is CASSYDSEAFF. The CDR3 nucleotides are TGTGCCAGCAGTTACGACAGTGAAGCTTTCTTT.

This clone has just one count. This chain joins TRBV27 and TRBJ2-2; no clear D gene. The CDR3 has 15 amino acids. V gave up 0 bases and J gave up 0 bases, with 5 bases separating them. CDR1 is MNHEY and CDR2 is SMNVEV in the germline V gene (reference sequence). CDR3 in DNA: TGTGCCAGCAGTTTATCCCAGACGAACACCGGGGAGCTGTTTTTT. Its protein is CASSLSQTNTGELFF.

This sequence joins TRBV6-1 and TRBJ2-7; 9 bases align to TRBD1. The germline CDR1 and CDR2 sequences are MNHNS and SASEGT. The J segment lost 4 bases and the V segment lost 4 bases, leaving 2 bases of the junction unmatched. The CDR3 has 13 amino acids. Written as DNA, the CDR3 is TGTGCCAGCAGTGGGACAGGGGATTACGAGCAGTACTTC. It specifies CASSGTGDYEQYF.

The CDR3 here is CAWSPSNQPQHF. CDR3 coding DNA: TGTGCCTGGAGTCCCTCGAATCAGCCCCAGCATTTT. The chain employs TRBV30 and TRBJ1-5, with D unresolved. Per the germline V gene, CDR1 is GTSNPN and CDR2 is SVGIG (reference sequence). The CDR3 extends over 12 amino acids. V shed 2 bases and J shed 4 bases, with 6 bases lying between them.

The CDR3 region has the DNA TGCGCCAGCAGCCAAGATCTCGGACTAGCGGGAGGTGCTCGATGGAATGAGCAGTTCTTC. Amino acid sequence: CASSQDLGLAGGARWNEQFF. This chain joins TRBV4-3 and TRBJ2-1; 14 nucleotides agree with TRBD2. After removal of 0 bases from V and 7 bases from J, the junction contained 14 bases not matched to a gene. CDR3 length: 20 amino acids. Germline CDR1 and CDR2: LGHNA and YSLEER.

V and J are TRBV11-3 and TRBJ2-1; tentatively, D is TRBD1 (8 bases). Germline values: CDR1 SGHNT, CDR2 YENEEA. Trimming removed 8 bases at V and 7 bases at J, with 15 bases between. This CDR3 contains 13 residues. The CDR3 sequence: CASATGGANEQFF. The CDR3 bases are TGTGCCAGCGCAACAGGGGGGGCGAATGAGCAGTTCTTC.

As for this clone: The junction shows a germline mismatch at one end, possibly a read error. This sequence joins TRBV7-9 and TRBJ2-3, with 7 positions matching TRBD1. The CDR3 contains 16 residues. Germline values: CDR1 SEHNR, CDR2 FQNEAQ (reference sequence). This CDR3 reads CSSRRQGSIRTDTQYF. Here the CDR3 DNA reads TGTTCCAGCAGACGACAGGGATCGATTCGCACAGATACGCAGTATTTT.

The genes are TRBV10-3 and TRBJ2-3; 9 bases are shared with TRBD1. The V gene's germline CDR1 is ENHRY and CDR2 SYGVKD. Trimming removed 6 bases from V and 2 bases from J; junction bases left unmatched: 12. The CDR3 totals 17 residues. The CDR3 nucleotides are TGTGCCATCAGGACCTCCCCGGGACAGGGACTCACAGATACGCAGTATTTT. The encoded protein is CAIRTSPGQGLTDTQYF.

The chain employs TRBV5-1 and TRBJ2-1; 10 bases are a match to TRBD2. Looked up from germline, CDR1 is SGHRS and CDR2 is YFSETQ. The CDR3 extends over 16 amino acids. With 4 bases clipped from V and 6 bases from J, the junction kept 10 bases outside the gene matches. CDR3 in amino acids: CASSASSGSASNEQFF. The CDR3, as DNA: TGCGCCAGCAGCGCCTCTAGCGGGAGTGCCTCCAATGAGCAGTTCTTC.

The V call is TRBV9, the J call TRBJ2-2, with D unclear. Trimming left V 4 bases short and J 7 bases short, with 8 bases between. The CDR3 is made up of 12 amino acids. Per the germline V gene, CDR1 is SGDLS and CDR2 is YYNGEE. CDR3 loop: CASSPPGGELFF. The CDR3 region has the DNA TGTGCCAGCAGCCCCCCAGGCGGGGAGCTGTTTTTT.

This chain uses TRBV9 with TRBJ2-7; 11 bases map to TRBD2. V shed 4 bases, J shed 6 bases, and the junction held 9 bases outside the gene matches. The CDR3 covers 15 residues. Germline CDR1 is SGDLS and CDR2 is YYNGEE. In DNA, the CDR3 is TGTGCCAGCAGCCCACAACTAGCGGGAGTTTTCGAGCAGTACTTC. Translation gives CASSPQLAGVFEQYF.

The chain joins TRBV5-1 to TRBJ2-5, with 7 bases identical to TRBD2. V dropped 4 bases and J dropped 1; count of bases not matched to a gene: 4. Germline V gene sequence: CDR1 SGHRS, CDR2 YFSETQ. The CDR3 loop spans 14 amino acids. The CDR3 sequence is CASSTGRTQETQYF. The CDR3 DNA reads as TGCGCCAGCAGCACCGGGAGGACCCAAGAGACCCAGTACTTC.